These 14 T cell receptor beta chains share one sample of origin, sequenced in a study of blood T cell repertoires in COVID-19. Profiling relied on immunoSEQ multiplex PCR, and the TCRdb table lists in-frame clones only, not all of them. The sample holds 150,000 to 200,000 clones, around four fifths seen once. Specimen: peripheral blood. The source is a woman older than 75 with active or convalescent COVID-19.

The rearrangement joins TRBV18 to TRBJ2-3; 7 nucleotides align to TRBD1. The CDR3 runs 15 residues. V was pared by 4 bases and J by 3 bases, with 7 bases of the junction left unmatched. Germline V gene lookup returns CDR1 KGHSH and CDR2 LQKENI. The chain's CDR3 is CASSLQTGLTDTQYF. The CDR3 nucleotides are TGTGCCAGCTCACTCCAGACAGGGCTTACAGATACGCAGTATTTT.

V is TRBV5-1 and J is TRBJ2-5; D perhaps matches TRBD2 (7 bases). The V gene's germline CDR1 is SGHRS and CDR2 YFSETQ. The CDR3 is 17 amino acids. The germline V and J ends were trimmed by 4 bases and 3 bases, with 22 bases remaining between them. The CDR3, as DNA: TGCGCCAGCAGCCCCCGTGTGCGGGGGCGAGGGGAAGAGACCCAGTACTTC. It specifies CASSPRVRGRGEETQYF.

The chain has TRBV7-2 and TRBJ1-2; possibly TRBD1 for D (5 bases). Germline loops: CDR1 SGHTA, CDR2 FQGNSA. Trimming removed 1 base at V and 4 bases at J, with 10 bases between. The CDR3 runs 14 residues. This CDR3 reads CASSLGGGTYGYTF. CDR3 in DNA: TGTGCCAGCAGCTTAGGCGGGGGGACCTATGGCTACACCTTC.

The CDR3 loop reads CASSIALYGDTQYF. CDR3 DNA: TGTGCCAGTAGTATAGCTCTCTACGGAGATACGCAGTATTTT. The gene calls are TRBV19 and TRBJ2-3; D is unresolved. The length of the CDR3 is 14 residues. Germline assignment: CDR1 LNHDA and CDR2 SQIVND (reference sequence). The V end was cut by 1 base, the J end by 5 bases, with 10 bases between.

The J gene is TRBJ1-1, the V gene TRBV4-3; D remains ambiguous. V was cut by 1 base and J by 7 bases, with 13 bases left in between. CDR3 length: 14 residues. Germline CDR1 and CDR2: LGHNA and YSLEER. In DNA form, the CDR3 reads TGCGCCAGCAGCCAAGGAGGTAGCGGTGGTGAAGCTTTCTTT. As protein: CASSQGGSGGEAFF.

This clone showed up many times. The chain recombines TRBV29-1 with TRBJ1-1, with D possibly TRBD1 on 6 matching bases. This CDR3 is 12 amino acids long. Germline assignment: CDR1 SQVTM and CDR2 ANQGSEA. V was pared by 7 bases and J by 4 bases, with 13 bases between. The CDR3: CSATQGSTEAFF. The CDR3 DNA follows: TGCAGCGCGACCCAGGGGAGCACTGAAGCTTTCTTT. Full variable domain (remainder filled in from reference TRBV29-1 and TRBJ1-1): SAVISQKPSRDICQRGTSLTIQCQVDSQVTMMFWYRQQPGQSLTLIATANQGSEATYESGFVIDKFPISRPNLTFSTLTVSNMSPEDSSIYLCSATQGSTEAFFGQGTRLTVV.

The genes are TRBV29-1 and TRBJ2-5; the D gene is possibly TRBD2 (6 bases). V gave up 2 bases and J gave up 4 bases, with 17 bases separating them. The CDR3 covers 15 residues. CDR1 SQVTM and CDR2 ANQGSEA come from the germline V gene. CDR3 sequence (DNA): TGCAGCGTTGAAAACTTGGGGGGAGCAGGAGAGACCCAGTACTTC. It is translated as CSVENLGGAGETQYF.

The chain links TRBV7-2 to TRBJ1-3, with a tentative D call TRBD1 (5 bases). The V end was cut by 5 bases, the J end by 2 bases, with 10 bases between. The CDR3 spans 14 residues. Germline V lookup: CDR1 SGHTA, CDR2 FQGNSA. The CDR3 nucleotides read TGTGCCAGCAGCCAAACAGGCCCTGGAAACACCATATATTTT. Amino acid sequence: CASSQTGPGNTIYF. Supplemented by reference TRBV7-2 and TRBJ1-3, the full variable domain reads GAGVSQSPSNKVTEKGKDVELRCDPISGHTALYWYRQSLGQGLEFLIYFQGNSAPDKSGLPSDRFSAERTGGSVSTLTIQRTQQEDSAVYLCASSQTGPGNTIYFGEGSWLTVV.

This clone was counted a single time. This chain joins TRBV30 and TRBJ2-2; TRBD2 might be the D (5 bases). Deletions cut 4 bases from V and 3 bases from J, with 12 bases between. The CDR3 consists of 14 residues. In germline, CDR1 is GTSNPN, CDR2 SVGIG (reference sequence). CDR3 region: CAWNGVLDTGELFF. CDR3 in DNA: TGTGCCTGGAACGGGGTTTTGGACACCGGGGAGCTGTTTTTT.

This sequence joins TRBV7-9 and TRBJ1-2; no reliable D call. The CDR3 extends over 12 amino acids. Trimming removed 5 bases from V and 8 bases from J, with 12 bases in between. CDR1 is SEHNR, CDR2 FQNEAQ, per germline (reference sequence). The chain's CDR3 is CASSPEGIGYTF. The CDR3 nucleotides are TGTGCCAGCAGCCCCGAGGGTATAGGCTACACCTTC.

The chain recombines TRBV7-9 with TRBJ2-5; 11 bases agree with TRBD2. Per the germline V gene, CDR1 is SEHNR and CDR2 is FQNEAQ (reference sequence). V lost 3 bases and J lost 3; bases outside the gene matches: 0. This CDR3 is 14 amino acids long. CDR3 in amino acids: CASSLTSGEETQYF. CDR3 nucleotides: TGTGCCAGCAGCTTGACTAGCGGGGAAGAGACCCAGTACTTC.

V and J are TRBV5-4 and TRBJ1-3; D not resolved. There are 16 residues in the CDR3. Germline V gene sequence: CDR1 SGHNT, CDR2 YYREEE (reference sequence). Trimming took off 4 bases at V and 3 bases at J, with 17 bases between the two ends. CDR3: CASSPDSGRVGNTIYF. The CDR3 DNA sequence: TGTGCCAGCAGCCCGGACTCGGGGAGGGTTGGAAACACCATATATTTT.

V gene TRBV7-8 combines with J gene TRBJ2-5; 12 bases are shared with TRBD1. The CDR3 covers 17 residues. From germline, CDR1 is SGHVS and CDR2 FQNEAQ. Losses at the gene ends were 6 bases for V and 5 bases for J; bases not matched to a gene: 13. In nucleotides, the CDR3 is TGTGCCAGCAGTCCGGGGTGGGGACAGGGGGCTCGGGAGACCCAGTACTTC. It specifies CASSPGWGQGARETQYF.

This clone has just one count. This chain uses TRBV19 with TRBJ1-5; 9 bases are shared with TRBD1. With V trimmed by 0 bases and J by 9 bases, 6 bases remained unmatched. The CDR3 loop spans 15 amino acids. Germline V gives CDR1 LNHDA, CDR2 SQIVND (reference sequence). The CDR3, as DNA: TGTGCCAGTAGTATAGACACAGGGGGCGGTCGGCCCCAGCATTTT. Encoded protein: CASSIDTGGGRPQHF.